This TCR beta chain was profiled in a study of cytomegalovirus exposure and HLA in healthy donors. PCR involved 60 Vbeta and 13 Jbeta primers. Here immunoSEQ multiplex PCR was the method, and the copy in TCRdb shows in-frame clones only, minus some. The sample has about 200,000 clones, roughly 70% seen once. V shed 4 bases and J 3 bases; nucleotides not matched to a gene: 7. The CDR3 extends over 16 amino acids. Germline V gene data show CDR1 as SGHNT and CDR2 as YYREEE (reference sequence). In the case of this clone: The antigen remains unidentified.

Study-wide results and caveats: Researchers left out some V segments, among them TRBV6-2 and TRBV6-3, as indistinguishable.

The study sampled nominally healthy donors, though unrecorded immune exposures were likely. The origin of this receptor is a man between 35 and 55 years old in good health and CMV-seropositive. The chain is built from TRBV5-4 and TRBJ2-2; the match to TRBD1 covers 9 bases. Specimen: PBMCs. CDR3 nucleotides: TGTGCCAGCAGCCCCGGCGGGACAGGGTACACCGGGGAGCTGTTTTTT. Amino acids: CASSPGGTGYTGELFF.